This T cell receptor (beta chain) emerged from a study of post-analysis software for immune sequencing data (dated by TCRdb to between 2014 and 2016). With regard to the full study: Recorded disease courses included relapsing-remitting, secondary progressive and progressive-relapsing multiple sclerosis, with some patients lacking subtype annotation. A subset of samples was prepared in parallel using single-end sample barcoding, then pooled and co-amplified after Illumina adapter ligation. The patient repertoires were set against 11 previously published healthy control repertoires from donors whose ages ranged from roughly 6 to 27 years. Broad study findings and their caveats: Direct clustering with F measure showed strong co-clustering of samples prepared in the same batch, prompting a batch-effect correction. Compared with controls, multiple sclerosis patients had significantly lower normalized Chao1 diversity, a finding suggesting substantial peripheral T-cell clonal expansion. The multiple sclerosis patient group was slightly younger than the control group. Roughly 5 TRBV segments, including TRBV5-6, TRBV5-1 and TRBV20-1, were significantly more frequent in patients than controls.

A note on this clonotype: Its specific antigen is unknown. Per-base quality was not reported, and no clone a single base away is much larger than it.

To demonstrate the VDJtools post-analysis software, the study profiled TCR beta repertoires from the peripheral blood of 13 young patients with multiple sclerosis. The multiple sclerosis patients were children and adolescents between roughly 6 and 17 years of age. The library relied on PCR. Reads for this sample came from an Illumina HiSeq 2500. To reduce PCR and sequencing biases, unique molecular identifiers were incorporated into the TCR beta cDNA libraries. Around 500,000 cDNA molecules were obtained for every 1 to 10 million input T cells, so each molecule roughly corresponded to one T cell. The same protocol used for the earlier healthy control dataset was applied to prepare and sequence the patient libraries. Samples belonging to the same batch were prepared together, multiplexed and sequenced on a shared HiSeq lane. Turning to the authors' computational methods: Raw barcoded reads were processed with MIGEC, and single-read molecular identifier groups were discarded before consensus assembly and CDR3 extraction. VDJtools was used for post-analysis of the clonotype tables, and diversity was normalized by down-sampling every dataset to the size of the smallest sample. To correct batch-related cross-sample contamination, repertoire overlap clustering matched CDR3 amino acid sequences but not nucleotide sequences. In TCRdb, the public reads were trimmed at Q25 with fastp and aligned with MiXCR, with productive beta chains retained. Here each entry gathers all rows of one CDR3 protein and keeps the most common genes and DNA. The V and J calls and clone size are TCRdb's, not the authors'. The sample includes 750,000 to 950,000 distinct CDR3 sequences, with roughly 58% observed a single time. Of the sample, around 4.5% is held by the ten largest clones.

V has 2 bases trimmed and J has 2 bases trimmed; junction bases matching no gene number 7. The CDR3 covers 17 residues, taking in both the cysteine and the phenylalanine. Just CDR3 DNA is preserved here, 51 bases in frame from base 1. The receptor was derived from a girl between 5 and 17 years old with multiple sclerosis. Material: blood. The V gene is TRBV12-3 or TRBV12-4 and the J gene is TRBJ2-3; 10 of the junction bases match TRBD2. The DNA sequence follows: TGTGCCAGCAGTTTAAAAGCTAGCGGGGGCTACACAGATACGCAGTATTTT. The resulting protein is CASSLKASGGYTDTQYF.